These 17 T cell receptor beta chains were sequenced from one sample in a study of naive and memory T cell subsets (dated by TCRdb to 2015 to 2018). Using 3' ligation of a UMI-containing oligonucleotide to TCR cDNA, the study laid out a robust and sensitive protocol to amplify, sequence and analyze TCRs. The method behind the library was 5' RACE. The run used an Illumina MiSeq. The ligated cDNA was amplified in four rounds of PCR with nested alpha and beta constant region primers together with the SP2 primer. TCRdb cleaned the public reads at Q25 with fastp, built clones with MiXCR and kept in-frame beta chains. Rows are combined by CDR3 protein, so each entry shows the most common genes and DNA. The sample includes more than 45,000 distinct CDR3 sequences, with 7% to 8.5% observed a single time. Jointly, the top ten make up about a tenth of the sample. These receptors were collected from a male donor in good health.

The table lists this clonotype with many counts. V gene TRBV29-1 combines with J gene TRBJ2-2, with D maybe TRBD2 (5 bases). V was shortened by 5 bases and J by 6 bases, with 10 bases between the two germline ends. CDR3 size: 12 residues. CDR1 and CDR2 (germline): SQVTM, ANQGSEA. The CDR3 sequence is CSVNGDAGELFF. CDR3 nucleotides: TGCAGCGTTAACGGGGATGCCGGGGAGCTGTTTTTT.

This clonotype was seen repeatedly, ten times or more. The chain recombines TRBV20-1 with TRBJ1-5, with D perhaps matching TRBD1 (5 bases). This CDR3 comprises 15 residues. The V gene's germline CDR1 is DFQATT and CDR2 SNEGSKA (reference sequence). With 6 bases removed from V and 0 bases from J, the gap between germline ends came to 15 bases. The CDR3 here is CSARDRRYSNQPQHF. The CDR3 coding sequence is TGCAGTGCAAGGGACCGGCGATATAGCAATCAGCCCCAGCATTTT.

This clonotype was seen ten or more times. The chain combines TRBV30 with TRBJ1-2; D gene uncertain. V was trimmed by 1 base and J by 0 bases, leaving 12 bases between them. The CDR3 has 15 residues. Germline values: CDR1 GTSNPN, CDR2 SVGIG (reference sequence). CDR3 in DNA: TGTGCCTGGAGTGCGGTCTTGCAAGCTAACTATGGCTACACCTTC. It yields the protein CAWSAVLQANYGYTF. Drawing the rest from reference TRBV30 and TRBJ1-2, the complete variable domain is SQTIHQWPATLVQPVGSPLSLECTVEGTSNPNLYWYRQAAGRGLQLLFYSVGIGQISSEVPQNLSASRPQDRQFILSSKKLLLSDSGFYLCAWSAVLQANYGYTFGSGTRLTVV.

The genes are TRBV6-2 or TRBV6-3 and TRBJ1-1; D is perhaps TRBD1 (5 bases). The germline V gene has CDR1 MNHEY and CDR2 SVGEGT. The CDR3 is made up of 15 amino acids. V lost 7 bases to trimming and J lost 1 base, with 16 bases between them. The CDR3, as DNA: TGTGCCAGCACCGGGGCCGGGACCGCGAACACTGAAGCTTTCTTT. Its translation: CASTGAGTANTEAFF.

This clonotype came up many times. This sequence joins TRBV5-1 and TRBJ2-7; TRBD2 matches at 8 bases. Germline trimming cut 4 bases from V and 1 base from J; bases unmatched to any gene: 1. This CDR3 region has 13 residues. In germline, CDR1 is SGHRS, CDR2 YFSETQ. CDR3 sequence (DNA): TGCGCCAGCAGCCCGGGAGGGTCCTACGAGCAGTACTTC. It encodes CASSPGGSYEQYF.

This clonotype was detected only a few times. This chain uses TRBV5-1 with TRBJ2-1, with TRBD1 matching over 8 bases. CDR1 is SGHRS and CDR2 is YFSETQ in the germline V gene. With V trimmed by 4 bases and J by 2 bases, 5 bases remained unmatched. The CDR3 has 15 residues. CDR3 sequence: CASSATGGTYNEQFF. DNA of the CDR3: TGCGCCAGCAGCGCCACAGGGGGGACCTACAATGAGCAGTTCTTC.

This clonotype was seen ten or more times. The V and J genes are TRBV6-5 and TRBJ1-5; D not certain. There are 13 residues in the CDR3. V was shortened by 4 bases and J by 1 base, with 5 bases between the two germline ends. Germline-derived CDR1 and CDR2 are MNHEY and SVGAGI. CDR3 region: CASSWRSNQPQHF. Here the CDR3 DNA reads TGTGCCAGCAGTTGGAGGAGCAATCAGCCCCAGCATTTT.

This clonotype was picked up many times. This chain joins TRBV2 and TRBJ1-1; 12 bases agree with TRBD1. In germline, CDR1 is SNHLY, CDR2 FYNNEI. The CDR3 consists of 13 residues. After removal of 11 bases from V and 7 bases from J, the junction contained 8 bases not matched to a gene. CDR3 sequence reads: CAGPGQGAFEAFF. CDR3 DNA sequence: TGTGCCGGGCCGGGACAGGGGGCTTTTGAAGCTTTCTTT.

This clonotype was counted many times. The rearrangement links TRBV7-9 to TRBJ2-3; TRBD2 matches 7 bases. Germline V gene lookup returns CDR1 SEHNR and CDR2 FQNEAQ (reference sequence). The ends lost 11 bases at V and 0 bases at J; junction bases unmatched: 11. The CDR3 covers 15 residues. The CDR3 region is CASTGERDSTDTQYF. The CDR3 DNA follows: TGTGCCTCGACTGGAGAGCGGGATAGCACAGATACGCAGTATTTT.

The chain joins TRBV27 to TRBJ2-7; D not certain. The germline V gene encodes CDR1 MNHEY and CDR2 SMNVEV (reference sequence). The CDR3 is made up of 13 amino acids. Trimming pared 2 bases from V and 4 bases from J, leaving 9 bases between. CDR3 in amino acids: CASSLVVGYEQYF. Here the CDR3 DNA reads TGTGCCAGCAGTTTAGTAGTGGGGTACGAGCAGTACTTC.

This clonotype was seen ten or more times. The V and J genes are TRBV5-1 and TRBJ1-1; tentatively, D is TRBD1 (6 bases). The CDR3 runs 17 residues. Germline CDR1 is SGHRS and CDR2 is YFSETQ. Trimming removed 4 bases from V and 0 bases from J, with 19 bases in between. CDR3: CASSHARDITMNTEAFF. CDR3 sequence (DNA): TGCGCCAGCAGCCACGCCCGGGACATAACCATGAACACTGAAGCTTTCTTT.

The table lists this clonotype with many counts. The chain links TRBV3-1 to TRBJ1-1, with 7 bases fitting TRBD1. Germline loops: CDR1 LGHDT, CDR2 YNNKEL (reference sequence). The J segment lost 7 bases and the V segment lost 5 bases, leaving 16 bases of the junction unmatched. This CDR3 contains 16 residues. The CDR3: CASSSGQVESGGEAFF. DNA of the CDR3: TGTGCCAGCAGCTCTGGACAGGTGGAAAGCGGGGGTGAAGCTTTCTTT.

In this sample, this clonotype turned up a few times. The chain carries TRBV20-1 and TRBJ1-3; D is unresolved. The V and J ends lost 0 bases and 0 bases respectively, with 6 bases between them. CDR3 length: 14 residues. CDR1 and CDR2 from the germline V gene are DFQATT and SNEGSKA (reference sequence). CDR3 in amino acids: CSAREDYSGNTIYF. As DNA, the CDR3 is TGCAGTGCTAGAGAGGACTACTCTGGAAACACCATATATTTT.

This clonotype was observed many times. The J gene is TRBJ2-2, the V gene TRBV29-1; 9 nucleotides match TRBD1. Germline lookup yields CDR1 SQVTM and CDR2 ANQGSEA. The CDR3 has 14 amino acids. V gave up 6 bases and J gave up 6 bases; unmatched junction bases: 8. CDR3 sequence: CSVQIQGAAGELFF. The CDR3 DNA reads TGCAGCGTGCAGATACAGGGGGCGGCCGGGGAGCTGTTTTTT.

The chain carries TRBV19 and TRBJ2-1; D is unclear. Germline lookup yields CDR1 LNHDA and CDR2 SQIVND (reference sequence). V shed 1 base and J shed 6 bases, with 4 bases lying between them. The CDR3 runs 12 residues. The CDR3 bases are TGTGCCAGTAGTATAGCGGCCAATGAGCAGTTCTTC. As protein: CASSIAANEQFF.

A few counts support this clonotype. The J gene is TRBJ1-2, the V gene TRBV18; D possibly corresponds to TRBD1 (6 bases). V dropped 3 bases and J dropped 1 base, with 15 bases sitting between them. CDR3 size: 16 residues. Looked up from germline, CDR1 is KGHSH and CDR2 is LQKENI. The CDR3 protein is CASSPLAGAFNYGYTF. DNA of the CDR3: TGTGCCAGCTCACCGTTAGCAGGGGCGTTTAACTATGGCTACACCTTC.

This clonotype was recorded at least ten times. The chain couples TRBV20-1 to TRBJ1-6, with a tentative D call TRBD1 (5 bases). Between the trimmed V and J ends, which lost 3 bases and 5 bases, there was a span of 14 bases. CDR1 DFQATT and CDR2 SNEGSKA come from the germline V gene (reference sequence). This CDR3 region has 15 residues. The CDR3 DNA sequence: TGCAGTGCTAGGGGAGTAAGGGGCCATAATTCACCCCTCCACTTT. It specifies CSARGVRGHNSPLHF.